This T cell receptor (beta chain) was documented in a study of human thymus T cells. Sequencing used immunoSEQ multiplex PCR; TCRdb keeps in-frame clones, though not all of them. The table records tens of thousands of clones, approximately 93% of them present only once. V lost 0 bases to trimming and J lost 3 bases; unmatched junction nucleotides: 3. The CDR3 contains 14 residues. Germline V gives CDR1 SGHRS, CDR2 YFSETQ. Having corrective surgery for congenital heart defects, healthy Finnish infants were the ones who donated. During surgery, about 0.5-1 mL peripheral blood was drawn from four of eight donors.

Sequencing was carried out using blood. This TCR was recovered from a boy less than two years old with a congenital heart defect but otherwise immunologically healthy. The chain joins TRBV5-1 to TRBJ2-7; TRBD1 aligns across 7 bases. This chain's CDR3 is CASSLVTGFYEQYF. The CDR3 region has the DNA TGCGCCAGCAGCTTGGTGACAGGGTTCTACGAGCAGTACTTC.